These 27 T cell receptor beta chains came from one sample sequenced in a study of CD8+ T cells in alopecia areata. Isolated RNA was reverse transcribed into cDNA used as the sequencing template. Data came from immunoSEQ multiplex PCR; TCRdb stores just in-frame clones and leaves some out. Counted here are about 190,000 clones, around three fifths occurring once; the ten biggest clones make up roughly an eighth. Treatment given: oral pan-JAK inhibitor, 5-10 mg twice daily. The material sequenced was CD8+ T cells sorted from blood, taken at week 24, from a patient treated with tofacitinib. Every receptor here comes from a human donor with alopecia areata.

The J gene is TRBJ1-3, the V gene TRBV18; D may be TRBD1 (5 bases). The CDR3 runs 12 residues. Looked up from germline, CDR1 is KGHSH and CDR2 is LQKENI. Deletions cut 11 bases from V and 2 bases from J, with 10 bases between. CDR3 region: CAGGLTGNTIYF. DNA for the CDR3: TGTGCCGGGGGACTGACTGGAAACACCATATATTTT.

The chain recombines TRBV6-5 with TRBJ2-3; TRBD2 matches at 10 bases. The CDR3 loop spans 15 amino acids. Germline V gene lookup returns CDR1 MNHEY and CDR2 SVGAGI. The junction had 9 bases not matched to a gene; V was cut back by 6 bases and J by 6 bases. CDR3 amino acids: CASSTSGGALDTQYF. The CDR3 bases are TGTGCCAGCAGCACCAGCGGGGGGGCCCTGGATACGCAGTATTTT.

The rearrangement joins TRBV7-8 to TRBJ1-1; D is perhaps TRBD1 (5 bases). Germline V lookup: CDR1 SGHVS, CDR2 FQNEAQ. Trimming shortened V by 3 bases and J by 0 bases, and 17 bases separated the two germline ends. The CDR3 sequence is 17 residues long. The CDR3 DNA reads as TGTGCCAGCAGCTTCCGGGACCCCGGGACTCTGAACACTGAAGCTTTCTTT. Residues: CASSFRDPGTLNTEAFF.

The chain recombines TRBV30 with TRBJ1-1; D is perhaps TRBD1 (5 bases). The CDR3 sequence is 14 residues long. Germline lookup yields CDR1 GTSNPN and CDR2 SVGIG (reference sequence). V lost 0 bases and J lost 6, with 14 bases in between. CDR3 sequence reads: CAWSVSGAGSEAFF. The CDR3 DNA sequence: TGTGCCTGGAGTGTAAGCGGGGCAGGCTCTGAAGCTTTCTTT.

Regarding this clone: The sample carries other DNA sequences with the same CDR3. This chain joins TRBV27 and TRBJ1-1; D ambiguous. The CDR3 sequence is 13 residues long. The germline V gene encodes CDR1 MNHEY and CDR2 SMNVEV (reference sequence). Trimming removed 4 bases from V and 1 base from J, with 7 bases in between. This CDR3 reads CASSSGGNTEAFF. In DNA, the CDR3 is TGTGCCAGCAGTTCGGGAGGGAACACTGAAGCTTTCTTT.

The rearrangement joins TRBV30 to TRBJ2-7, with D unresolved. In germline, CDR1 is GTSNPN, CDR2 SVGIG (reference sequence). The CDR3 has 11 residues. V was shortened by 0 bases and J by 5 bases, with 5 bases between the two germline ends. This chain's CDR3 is CAWSVSHEQYF. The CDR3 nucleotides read TGTGCCTGGAGTGTGTCCCACGAGCAGTACTTC.

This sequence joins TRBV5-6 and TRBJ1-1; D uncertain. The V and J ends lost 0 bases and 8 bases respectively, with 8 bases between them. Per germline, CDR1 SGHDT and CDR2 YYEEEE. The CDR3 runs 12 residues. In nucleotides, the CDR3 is TGTGCCAGCAGCTTGGCCAACGGGGAAGCTTTCTTT. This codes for CASSLANGEAFF.

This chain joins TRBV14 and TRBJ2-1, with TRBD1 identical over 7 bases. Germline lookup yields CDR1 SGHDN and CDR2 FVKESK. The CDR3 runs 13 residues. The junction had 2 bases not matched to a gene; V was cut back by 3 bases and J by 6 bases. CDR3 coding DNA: TGTGCCAGCAGCCACAGGGACAGCAATGAGCAGTTCTTC. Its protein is CASSHRDSNEQFF.

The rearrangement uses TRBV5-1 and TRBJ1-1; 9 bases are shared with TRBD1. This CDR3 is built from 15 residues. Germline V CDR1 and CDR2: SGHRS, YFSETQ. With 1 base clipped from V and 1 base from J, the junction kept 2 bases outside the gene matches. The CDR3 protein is CASSLTGGRNTEAFF. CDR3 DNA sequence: TGCGCCAGCAGCTTGACAGGGGGCAGGAACACTGAAGCTTTCTTT. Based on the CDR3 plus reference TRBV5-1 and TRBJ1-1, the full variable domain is KAGVTQTPRYLIKTRGQQVTLSCSPISGHRSVSWYQQTPGQGLQFLFEYFSETQRNKGNFPGRFSGRQFSNSRSEMNVSTLELGDSALYLCASSLTGGRNTEAFFGQGTRLTVV.

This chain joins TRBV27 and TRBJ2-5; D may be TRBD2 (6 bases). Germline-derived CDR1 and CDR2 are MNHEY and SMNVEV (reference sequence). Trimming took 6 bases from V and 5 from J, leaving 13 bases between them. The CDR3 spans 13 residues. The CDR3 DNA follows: TGTGCCAGCAGGACTCACAGCGGGGAGACCCAGTACTTC. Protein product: CASRTHSGETQYF.

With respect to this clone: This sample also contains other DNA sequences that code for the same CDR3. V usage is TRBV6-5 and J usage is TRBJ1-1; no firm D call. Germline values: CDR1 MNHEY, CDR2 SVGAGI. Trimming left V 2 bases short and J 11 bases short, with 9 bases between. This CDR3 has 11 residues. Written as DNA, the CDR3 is TGTGCCAGCAGTTACGGAACGGAGGCTTTCTTT. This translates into CASSYGTEAFF.

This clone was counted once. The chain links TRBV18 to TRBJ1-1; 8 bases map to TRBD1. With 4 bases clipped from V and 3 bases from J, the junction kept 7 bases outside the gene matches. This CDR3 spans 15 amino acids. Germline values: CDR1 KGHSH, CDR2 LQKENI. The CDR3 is CASSQGQASYTEAFF. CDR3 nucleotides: TGTGCCAGCTCACAGGGACAGGCCTCGTACACTGAAGCTTTCTTT.

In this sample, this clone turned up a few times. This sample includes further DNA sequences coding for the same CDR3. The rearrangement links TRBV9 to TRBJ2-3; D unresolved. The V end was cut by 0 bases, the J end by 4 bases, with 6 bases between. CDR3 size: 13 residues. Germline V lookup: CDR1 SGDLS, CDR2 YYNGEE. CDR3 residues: CASSVEVPDTQYF. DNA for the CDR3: TGTGCCAGCAGCGTAGAGGTCCCAGATACGCAGTATTTT.

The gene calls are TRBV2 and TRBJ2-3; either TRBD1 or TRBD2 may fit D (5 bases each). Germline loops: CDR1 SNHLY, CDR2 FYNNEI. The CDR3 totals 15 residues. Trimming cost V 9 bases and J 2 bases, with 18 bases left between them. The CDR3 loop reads CASSRGESTTDTQYF. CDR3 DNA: TGTGCCAGTTCCCGAGGGGAGTCTACCACAGATACGCAGTATTTT.

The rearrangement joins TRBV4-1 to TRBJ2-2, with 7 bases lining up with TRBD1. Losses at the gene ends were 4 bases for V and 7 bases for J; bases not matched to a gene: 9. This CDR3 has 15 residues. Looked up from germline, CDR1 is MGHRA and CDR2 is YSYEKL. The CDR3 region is CASSLLGDSHGELFF. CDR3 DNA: TGCGCCAGCAGCCTCTTGGGGGACAGCCACGGGGAGCTGTTTTTT.

The CDR3 coding sequence is TGTGCCTGGAGTCTCACTAGTTCCGCCGAGACCCAGTACTTC. It is translated as CAWSLTSSAETQYF. This chain joins TRBV30 and TRBJ2-5, with D maybe TRBD2 (5 bases). The germline CDR1 and CDR2 sequences are GTSNPN and SVGIG (reference sequence). V dropped 2 bases and J dropped 5 bases, with 15 bases sitting between them. This CDR3 is built from 14 residues.

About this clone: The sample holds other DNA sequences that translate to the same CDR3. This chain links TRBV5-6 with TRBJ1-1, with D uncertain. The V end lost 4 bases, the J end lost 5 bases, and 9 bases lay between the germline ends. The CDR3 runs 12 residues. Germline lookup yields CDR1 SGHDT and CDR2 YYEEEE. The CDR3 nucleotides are TGTGCCAGCAGCCTGGGTAGGACTGAAGCTTTCTTT. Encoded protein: CASSLGRTEAFF.

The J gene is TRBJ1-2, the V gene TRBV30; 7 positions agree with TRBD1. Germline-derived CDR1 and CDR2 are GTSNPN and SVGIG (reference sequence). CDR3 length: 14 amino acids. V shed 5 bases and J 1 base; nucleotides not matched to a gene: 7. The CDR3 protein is CAWAGGGNNYGYTF. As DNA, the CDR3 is TGTGCCTGGGCGGGAGGGGGCAATAACTATGGCTACACCTTC.

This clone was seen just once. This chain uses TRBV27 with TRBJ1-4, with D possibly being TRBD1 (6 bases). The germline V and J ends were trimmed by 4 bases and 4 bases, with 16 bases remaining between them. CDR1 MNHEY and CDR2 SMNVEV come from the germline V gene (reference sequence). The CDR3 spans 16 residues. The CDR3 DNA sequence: TGTGCCAGCAGTTGGACCTATAGGGGGGGTAATGAAAAACTGTTTTTT. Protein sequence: CASSWTYRGGNEKLFF.

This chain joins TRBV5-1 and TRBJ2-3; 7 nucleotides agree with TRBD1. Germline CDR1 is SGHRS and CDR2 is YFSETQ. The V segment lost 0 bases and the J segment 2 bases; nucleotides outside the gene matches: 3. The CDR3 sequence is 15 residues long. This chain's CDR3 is CASSLEGQPTDTQYF. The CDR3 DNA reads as TGCGCCAGCAGCTTGGAGGGACAGCCCACAGATACGCAGTATTTT.

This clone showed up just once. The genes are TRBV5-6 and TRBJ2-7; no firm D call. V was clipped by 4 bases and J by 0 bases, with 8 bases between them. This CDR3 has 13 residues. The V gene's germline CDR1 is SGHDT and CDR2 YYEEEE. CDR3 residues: CASSRAGSYEQYF. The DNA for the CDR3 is TGTGCCAGCAGCCGCGCCGGCTCCTACGAGCAGTACTTC. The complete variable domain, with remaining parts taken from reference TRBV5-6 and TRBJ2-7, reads DAGVTQSPTHLIKTRGQQVTLRCSPKSGHDTVSWYQQALGQGPQFIFQYYEEEERQRGNFPDRFSGHQFPNYSSELNVNALLLGDSALYLCASSRAGSYEQYFGPGTRLTVT.

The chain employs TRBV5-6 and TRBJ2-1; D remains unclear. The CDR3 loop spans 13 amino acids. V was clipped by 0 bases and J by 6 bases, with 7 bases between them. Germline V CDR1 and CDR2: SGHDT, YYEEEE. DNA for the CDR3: TGTGCCAGCAGCTTGGGGCCCCCCAATGAGCAGTTCTTC. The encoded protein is CASSLGPPNEQFF. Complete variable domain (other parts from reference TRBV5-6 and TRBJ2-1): DAGVTQSPTHLIKTRGQQVTLRCSPKSGHDTVSWYQQALGQGPQFIFQYYEEEERQRGNFPDRFSGHQFPNYSSELNVNALLLGDSALYLCASSLGPPNEQFFGPGTRLTVL.

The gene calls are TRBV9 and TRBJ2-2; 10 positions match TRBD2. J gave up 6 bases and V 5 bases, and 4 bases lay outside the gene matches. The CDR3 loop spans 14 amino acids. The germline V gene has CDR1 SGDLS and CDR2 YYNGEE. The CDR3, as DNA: TGTGCCAGCAGAAGCGGGGGGGCACCCGGGGAGCTGTTTTTT. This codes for CASRSGGAPGELFF.

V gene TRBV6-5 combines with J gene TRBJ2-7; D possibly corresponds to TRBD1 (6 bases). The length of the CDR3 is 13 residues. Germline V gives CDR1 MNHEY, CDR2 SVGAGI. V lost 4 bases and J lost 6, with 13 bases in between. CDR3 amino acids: CASSSTGIGEQYF. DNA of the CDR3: TGTGCCAGCAGTTCGACAGGAATAGGCGAGCAGTACTTC.

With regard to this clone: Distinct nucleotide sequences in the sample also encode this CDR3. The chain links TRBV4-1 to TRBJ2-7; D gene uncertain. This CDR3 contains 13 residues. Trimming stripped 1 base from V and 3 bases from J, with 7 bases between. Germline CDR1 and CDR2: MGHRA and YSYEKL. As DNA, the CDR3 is TGCGCCAGCAGCCAAGGGTATAGCTACGAGCAGTACTTC. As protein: CASSQGYSYEQYF.

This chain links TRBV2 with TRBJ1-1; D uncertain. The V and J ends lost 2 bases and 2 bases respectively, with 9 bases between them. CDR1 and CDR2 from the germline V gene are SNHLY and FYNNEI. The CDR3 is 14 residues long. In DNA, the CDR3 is TGTGCCAGCAGTGAAAATCGGGGAAACACTGAAGCTTTCTTT. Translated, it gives CASSENRGNTEAFF.

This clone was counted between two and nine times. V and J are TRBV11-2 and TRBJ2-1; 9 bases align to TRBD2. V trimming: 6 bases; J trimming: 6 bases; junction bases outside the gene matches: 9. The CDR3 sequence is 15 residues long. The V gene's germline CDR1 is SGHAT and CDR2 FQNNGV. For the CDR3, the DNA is TGTGCCAGCAGAACGGCTAGCGGGGTTTCCAATGAGCAGTTCTTC. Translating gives CASRTASGVSNEQFF.